The clone carrying this T cell receptor beta chain was detected only once. This entry is derived from a study of T cell responses to AZD1222 COVID-19 vaccine. Using immunoSEQ multiplex PCR, the repertoire was profiled, and TCRdb retains in-frame clones only, with some absent. The sample contains tens of thousands of clones, 65% to 90% of which appear only once. There are 14 residues in the CDR3. CDR1 is LGHNT, CDR2 FRNRAP, per germline. V dropped 6 bases and J dropped 0 bases, with 9 bases sitting between them. Sequenced here: peripheral blood, sampled on day 0 of AZD1222 vaccination. This receptor was taken from an adult in good health. The chain is built from TRBV12-5 and TRBJ1-3; D is uncertain. The CDR3 is CASGTQLSGNTIYF. The CDR3, as DNA: TGTGCTAGTGGCACACAGCTCTCTGGAAACACCATATATTTT.